This TCR beta chain is drawn from a study of beta chain features in type 1 diabetes. V dropped 5 bases and J dropped 7; count of bases not matched to a gene: 7. The CDR3 loop spans 14 amino acids. Germline assignment: CDR1 MNHEY and CDR2 SMNVEV (reference sequence). Reverse transcribing all isolated RNA meant expressed TCRB transcripts were sequenced. Clones were sequenced by immunoSEQ multiplex PCR, and TCRdb holds only the in-frame ones, with some missing. This sample has approximately 37,000 clones; roughly 67% occur once, and the top ten carry approximately 2%. Whole-study findings and limits: In all four CD4+ subsets, TCRB CDR3 length was significantly, moderately reduced in type 1 diabetes. An over-representation of cells with high TCR expression could result from cDNA sequencing. Compared with healthy donors, patients appeared to share more similar naive, central memory and regulatory TCRB repertoires.

This clone rates as medium-sized. What it binds is unknown. Every single donor gave one heparinised blood draw, and these averaged about 116 mL. The gene calls are TRBV27 and TRBJ2-7, with 11 bases fitting TRBD1. The specimen was Tregs from blood. The sequence derives from a woman in her 30s in good health. DNA of the CDR3: TGTGCCAGCAGTGCTTGGACAGGGGGCAAAGAGCAGTACTTC. Its translation: CASSAWTGGKEQYF.